The 31 T cell receptor beta chains presented below share a single source sample, sequenced in a study of identical twins. TCRdb reanalysed the 5' RACE reads using MiXCR and keeps one entry per CDR3 protein. The repertoire includes about 330,000 distinct CDR3 sequences, roughly 12% of them detected once, and just over 7% sits in the top ten. The sample was also linked to a second study, of yellow fever vaccine responses in identical twins.

Sequenced: CD8+ T cells sorted from blood. These receptors were obtained from a woman aged 18-29 years in good health.

V is TRBV6-4 and J is TRBJ2-1, with 8 bases fitting TRBD2. The germline CDR1 and CDR2 sequences are MRHNA and SNTAGT. The CDR3 totals 16 residues. With V trimmed by 2 bases and J by 0 bases, 3 bases remained unmatched. The CDR3 sequence: CASSDERGSSYNEQFF. As DNA, the CDR3 is TGTGCCAGCAGTGACGAGCGGGGGAGCTCCTACAATGAGCAGTTCTTC.

This clonotype was seen only a few times. The chain recombines TRBV20-1 with TRBJ2-5, with D perhaps TRBD2 (5 bases). CDR1 and CDR2 (germline): DFQATT, SNEGSKA (reference sequence). CDR3 length: 16 residues. Trimming stripped 1 base from V and 4 bases from J, with 19 bases between. The CDR3 DNA is TGCAGTGCTAGAGGTGGATCGGGGAAGGAAAGAGAGACCCAGTACTTC. Its translation is CSARGGSGKERETQYF.

This rearrangement joins TRBV7-9 to TRBJ2-1; 11 nucleotides line up with TRBD1. Germline values: CDR1 SEHNR, CDR2 FQNEAQ (reference sequence). The CDR3 is made up of 15 amino acids. Trimming cost V 5 bases and J 8 bases; bases outside gene matches: 8. CDR3 protein: CASSNRDRGSHEQFF. CDR3 nucleotides: TGTGCCAGCAGCAACCGGGACAGGGGGTCACATGAGCAGTTCTTC.

V is TRBV27 and J is TRBJ2-1; 8 bases fit TRBD2. Trimming at V came to 4 bases and at J to 9 bases, leaving 5 bases not matched to a gene. CDR3 length: 13 amino acids. Germline assignment: CDR1 MNHEY and CDR2 SMNVEV (reference sequence). The CDR3 bases are TGTGCCAGCAGTTCTGGACTAGCTGGTGAGCAGTTCTTC. Translation gives CASSSGLAGEQFF.

This chain uses TRBV20-1 with TRBJ2-1; 9 nucleotides line up with TRBD2. The trim removed 3 bases at V and 3 bases at J, leaving 6 bases unmatched. CDR3 length: 15 residues. Germline CDR1 DFQATT, CDR2 SNEGSKA (reference sequence). CDR3 sequence: CSASGAGGYYNEQFF. The CDR3 coding sequence is TGCAGTGCTAGTGGTGCGGGGGGGTACTACAATGAGCAGTTCTTC.

This clonotype has more than one count but fewer than ten. The V gene is TRBV7-9, the J gene TRBJ1-5; D may be TRBD1 (5 bases). Germline V gene sequence: CDR1 SEHNR, CDR2 FQNEAQ (reference sequence). V lost 0 bases and J lost 5, with 17 bases in between. The length of the CDR3 is 17 residues. The CDR3 DNA reads as TGTGCCAGCAGCTTAGCGTTCGGGGCACCGTATGATCAGCCCCAGCATTTT. Translating gives CASSLAFGAPYDQPQHF.

The rearrangement joins TRBV2 to TRBJ2-3; TRBD2 agrees at 7 bases. Germline lookup yields CDR1 SNHLY and CDR2 FYNNEI. The J segment lost 3 bases and the V segment lost 3 bases, leaving 9 bases of the junction unmatched. The CDR3 spans 16 residues. CDR3 sequence (DNA): TGTGCCAGCAGTGATTACATTCTAGCGGCTACAGATACGCAGTATTTT. It codes for CASSDYILAATDTQYF.

This clonotype has at least ten counts. This chain connects TRBV27 to TRBJ1-2; TRBD1 agrees at 7 bases. Germline V gene lookup returns CDR1 MNHEY and CDR2 SMNVEV (reference sequence). The CDR3 spans 14 residues. V lost 3 bases, J lost 3 bases, and 4 bases stayed unmatched. The CDR3 sequence is CASSFAGTDYGYTF. The CDR3 DNA sequence: TGTGCCAGCAGTTTTGCCGGGACAGACTATGGCTACACCTTC.

This clonotype was seen more than once but under ten times. The V gene is TRBV6-2 or TRBV6-3, the J gene TRBJ2-7, with 7 bases matching TRBD2. Germline V gives CDR1 MNHEY, CDR2 SVGEGT. This CDR3 contains 18 residues. Trimming at V came to 0 bases and at J to 2 bases, leaving 13 bases not matched to a gene. The CDR3 loop is CASSYSRGGGSPPYEQYF. The CDR3 coding sequence is TGTGCCAGCAGTTACTCCCGCGGTGGCGGGAGCCCTCCCTACGAGCAGTACTTC.

The chain couples TRBV7-9 to TRBJ2-5; 7 bases are shared with TRBD1. CDR3 size: 15 residues. Losses at the gene ends were 1 base for V and 3 bases for J; bases not matched to a gene: 5. In germline, CDR1 is SEHNR, CDR2 FQNEAQ (reference sequence). The CDR3 is CASSLDRGPEETQYF. DNA of the CDR3: TGTGCCAGCAGCTTAGATAGGGGGCCGGAAGAGACCCAGTACTTC.

The rearrangement joins TRBV14 to TRBJ2-3; weak D call: TRBD1 (6 bases). Trimming pared 2 bases from V and 1 base from J, leaving 16 bases between. This CDR3 is 17 amino acids long. CDR1 is SGHDN and CDR2 is FVKESK in the germline V gene. CDR3 DNA sequence: TGTGCCAGCAGCCAAACCGGGACAACAACCCGCACAGATACGCAGTATTTT. Translated: CASSQTGTTTRTDTQYF.

In this sample, this clonotype turned up a few times. The rearrangement links TRBV5-1 to TRBJ2-1; D might be TRBD2 (6 bases). V lost 4 bases to trimming and J lost 3 bases, with 20 bases between them. Germline loops: CDR1 SGHRS, CDR2 YFSETQ. This CDR3 spans 17 amino acids. The CDR3 DNA reads TGCGCCAGCAGCGAGGGGCTGACCGGGACTGGCTACAATGAGCAGTTCTTC. This sequence encodes CASSEGLTGTGYNEQFF.

This clonotype came up a few times. CDR3 sequence: CASSITPGLADTDTQYF. CDR3 DNA sequence: TGCGCCAGCAGCATAACGCCGGGACTAGCGGACACAGATACGCAGTATTTT. The genes are TRBV5-1 and TRBJ2-3, with 11 bases that match TRBD2. Germline values: CDR1 SGHRS, CDR2 YFSETQ. The CDR3 consists of 17 residues. V lost 4 bases and J lost 2; bases outside the gene matches: 9.

The rearrangement joins TRBV7-9 to TRBJ2-1; D is ambiguous. Germline CDR1 and CDR2: SEHNR and FQNEAQ (reference sequence). The CDR3 runs 11 residues. The V end lost 1 base, the J end lost 9 bases, and 4 bases lay between the germline ends. The CDR3: CASSLVIEQFF. For the CDR3, the DNA is TGTGCCAGCAGCTTAGTTATTGAGCAGTTCTTC.

J is TRBJ2-3 and V is TRBV4-1, with unresolved D. Trimming pared 0 bases from V and 0 bases from J, leaving 16 bases between. In germline, CDR1 is MGHRA, CDR2 YSYEKL. The CDR3 has 18 amino acids. The CDR3 DNA reads TGCGCCAGCAGCCAAGATCTTAGGCAGGCTTATAGCACAGATACGCAGTATTTT. This translates into CASSQDLRQAYSTDTQYF.

This clonotype was observed many times. The chain employs TRBV10-3 and TRBJ2-2, with 7 bases matching TRBD1. CDR3 length: 15 residues. Per the germline V gene, CDR1 is ENHRY and CDR2 is SYGVKD. J gave up 0 bases and V 11 bases, and 9 bases lay outside the gene matches. CDR3 DNA: TGTGCCTCCTCTGATGACAGGGCGAACACCGGGGAGCTGTTTTTT. It specifies CASSDDRANTGELFF.

On this clonotype: Since a much larger clone is just one base distant, this may be a read error. The V and J genes are TRBV3-1 and TRBJ2-6; D gene ambiguous. V lost 7 bases, J lost 0 bases, and 16 bases lay in between. Germline values: CDR1 LGHDT, CDR2 YNNKEL (reference sequence). The CDR3 sequence is 17 residues long. Written as DNA, the CDR3 is TGTGCCAGCACCCTAACAGCTGTGTTCTCTGGGGCCAACGTCCTGACTTTC. Translating gives CASTLTAVFSGANVLTF.

The chain has TRBV4-1 and TRBJ2-5; TRBD1 aligns across 9 bases. There are 16 residues in the CDR3. J lost 0 bases, V lost 1 base, and 3 bases had no gene match. Germline CDR1 is MGHRA and CDR2 is YSYEKL. In DNA form, the CDR3 reads TGCGCCAGCAGCCAAGGGGACAGGGAGTACCAAGAGACCCAGTACTTC. Translating it yields CASSQGDREYQETQYF.

The V gene is TRBV6-1, the J gene TRBJ2-1; 9 bases fit TRBD2. With V trimmed by 6 bases and J by 4 bases, 4 bases remained unmatched. Per the germline V gene, CDR1 is MNHNS and CDR2 is SASEGT. This CDR3 is 14 amino acids long. The CDR3 reads CASSMTSGYNEQFF. For the CDR3, the DNA is TGTGCCAGCAGCATGACTAGCGGTTACAATGAGCAGTTCTTC.

This clonotype was counted between two and nine times. This chain uses TRBV24-1 with TRBJ2-5; 10 nucleotides align to TRBD1. The trim removed 3 bases at V and 5 bases at J, leaving 5 bases unmatched. Germline loops: CDR1 KGHDR, CDR2 SFDVKD. The CDR3 runs 15 residues. The CDR3 region is CATSDLTGGAETQYF. The CDR3 bases are TGTGCCACCAGTGATCTGACAGGGGGCGCGGAGACCCAGTACTTC.

The chain combines TRBV9 with TRBJ2-2; D is ambiguous. The V end lost 1 base, the J end lost 6 bases, and 7 bases lay between the germline ends. The germline CDR1 and CDR2 sequences are SGDLS and YYNGEE. CDR3 length equals 13 residues. In nucleotides, the CDR3 is TGTGCCAGCAGCGTACGCCGGGCCGGGGAGCTGTTTTTT. This sequence encodes CASSVRRAGELFF.

The rearrangement joins TRBV28 to TRBJ1-3; D unclear. The CDR3 extends over 14 amino acids. V was pared by 6 bases and J by 1 base, with 10 bases between. In germline, CDR1 is MDHEN, CDR2 SYDVKM. The CDR3 sequence is CASSPSPSGNTIYF. CDR3 DNA: TGTGCCAGCAGCCCGTCCCCGTCTGGAAACACCATATATTTT.

The gene calls are TRBV15 and TRBJ2-7; no definite D call. The CDR3 contains 13 residues. Germline loops: CDR1 LNHNV, CDR2 YYDKDF (reference sequence). The V end lost 0 bases, the J end lost 2 bases, and 5 bases lay between the germline ends. CDR3 in amino acids: CATSRDRTYEQYF. The CDR3 nucleotides read TGTGCCACCAGCAGAGATCGGACCTACGAGCAGTACTTC.

The chain is built from TRBV12-3 or TRBV12-4 and TRBJ1-3, with unresolved D. V was pared by 8 bases and J by 0 bases, with 8 bases between. The CDR3 consists of 13 residues. DNA for the CDR3: TGTGCCAGCCTGAAGGGCTCTGGAAACACCATATATTTT. Translation gives CASLKGSGNTIYF.

This clonotype was detected only a few times. The chain uses TRBV6-1 and TRBJ1-6, with TRBD1 matching over 7 bases. CDR1 and CDR2 (germline): MNHNS, SASEGT. The CDR3 is made up of 15 amino acids. Trimming took 6 bases from V and 5 from J; bases not matched to a gene: 7. The CDR3, as DNA: TGTGCCAGCAGGTGGGACAGTGGGGATAATTCACCCCTCCACTTT. This sequence encodes CASRWDSGDNSPLHF.

This clonotype was seen a handful of times. The chain carries TRBV27 and TRBJ1-2; D remains ambiguous. CDR3 length equals 17 residues. CDR1 and CDR2 (germline): MNHEY, SMNVEV (reference sequence). The germline V and J ends were trimmed by 5 bases and 0 bases, with 19 bases remaining between them. The CDR3 reads CASSPRPETVANYGYTF. In DNA, the CDR3 is TGTGCCAGCAGTCCACGCCCCGAGACTGTAGCTAACTATGGCTACACCTTC.

This chain connects TRBV10-1 to TRBJ1-1; D gene uncertain. V dropped 4 bases and J dropped 7 bases, with 13 bases sitting between them. This CDR3 is 13 amino acids long. Germline V gives CDR1 WNHNN, CDR2 SYGVQD (reference sequence). The CDR3 DNA is TGCGCCAGCAGTGGAGGGTCGCGGAGTGAAGCTTTCTTT. It codes for CASSGGSRSEAFF.

J is TRBJ2-7 and V is TRBV29-1; tentatively, D is TRBD2 (6 bases). Germline lookup yields CDR1 SQVTM and CDR2 ANQGSEA. The V end was cut by 7 bases, the J end by 6 bases, with 16 bases between. The CDR3 loop spans 12 amino acids. The CDR3 protein is CSGTGGGREQYF. As DNA, the CDR3 is TGCAGCGGCACCGGCGGAGGGCGCGAGCAGTACTTC.

This chain links TRBV5-1 with TRBJ2-1; 7 bases match TRBD2. Germline V CDR1 and CDR2: SGHRS, YFSETQ. Germline trimming cut 0 bases from V and 4 bases from J; bases unmatched to any gene: 7. The CDR3 runs 16 residues. The CDR3 reads CASSLVPSGDYNEQFF. The DNA for the CDR3 is TGCGCCAGCAGCTTGGTGCCCAGCGGGGATTACAATGAGCAGTTCTTC.

This clonotype was recorded many times. This chain connects TRBV20-1 to TRBJ1-5; D gene ambiguous. The V gene lost 0 bases and the J gene lost 4 bases, with 13 bases spanning the gap. There are 15 residues in the CDR3. Looked up from germline, CDR1 is DFQATT and CDR2 is SNEGSKA (reference sequence). The CDR3 sequence is CSARESHSKNQPQHF. CDR3 nucleotides: TGCAGTGCTAGAGAATCGCACAGCAAGAATCAGCCCCAGCATTTT.

The CDR3 nucleotides read TGTGCCACCAGAGAAGACGGCTCGCGCACTGAAGCTTTCTTT. Encoded protein: CATREDGSRTEAFF. This chain uses TRBV15 with TRBJ1-1; no clear D. Germline V gene sequence: CDR1 LNHNV, CDR2 YYDKDF (reference sequence). V was cut by 6 bases and J by 4 bases, with 15 bases left in between. This CDR3 is 14 amino acids long.